These 5 T cell receptor beta chains originate from one sample sequenced in a study of T cell repertoires in cytomegalovirus infection. TCRdb re-derived calls from the reads in MiXCR, one entry per CDR3 protein. This table holds more than 250,000 distinct CDR3 sequences, 25% found once. The antigens of these receptors remain unknown. Sequenced material: cultured PBMCs, taken from culture after CMV antigen stimulation. The receptors stem from a human donor in good health (CMV status not recorded). Some clones in this sample may be carry-over from other donors' samples.

This clonotype was seen a handful of times. This chain joins TRBV15 and TRBJ2-5; D may match TRBD1 or TRBD2 (6 bases each). The V end lost 1 base, the J end lost 5 bases, and 8 bases lay between the germline ends. The CDR3 consists of 13 residues. The germline gives CDR1 LNHNV, CDR2 YYDKDF (reference sequence). CDR3: CATSRGGGETQYF. The CDR3 DNA sequence: TGTGCCACCAGCAGAGGAGGGGGGGAGACCCAGTACTTC.

This clonotype has just a few counts. The chain joins TRBV3-1 to TRBJ1-6; D unresolved. CDR1 and CDR2 from the germline V gene are LGHDT and YNNKEL (reference sequence). The CDR3 runs to 11 residues. V lost 2 bases, J lost 12 bases, and 5 bases lay in between. Here the CDR3 reads CASSQMGPLHF. The CDR3 bases are TGTGCCAGCAGCCAAATGGGACCCCTCCACTTT.

This clonotype was seen a handful of times. J is TRBJ2-5 and V is TRBV29-1; TRBD1 aligns across 7 bases. Germline loops: CDR1 SQVTM, CDR2 ANQGSEA. V dropped 5 bases and J dropped 0; count of bases not matched to a gene: 9. This CDR3 is 15 amino acids long. The CDR3 sequence: CSVRRMGTDQETQYF. Here the CDR3 DNA reads TGCAGCGTTCGTCGGATGGGGACAGACCAAGAGACCCAGTACTTC.

The V gene is TRBV20-1, the J gene TRBJ2-1, with 10 nucleotides matching TRBD2. Germline CDR1 reads DFQATT; CDR2 reads SNEGSKA (reference sequence). The CDR3 is 16 residues long. V gave up 3 bases and J gave up 2 bases; unmatched junction bases: 7. DNA of the CDR3: TGCAGTGCTAGTTCCAGCGGGAGGGCTGCCTACAATGAGCAGTTCTTC. This gives the protein CSASSSGRAAYNEQFF.

This clonotype was observed many times. The chain joins TRBV6-1 to TRBJ2-7, with D uncertain. CDR1 and CDR2 from the germline V gene are MNHNS and SASEGT. The CDR3 extends over 12 amino acids. The V end was cut by 6 bases, the J end by 1 base, with 7 bases between. CDR3 region: CASRAASYEQYF. The CDR3 bases are TGTGCCAGCAGGGCGGCTTCCTACGAGCAGTACTTC.